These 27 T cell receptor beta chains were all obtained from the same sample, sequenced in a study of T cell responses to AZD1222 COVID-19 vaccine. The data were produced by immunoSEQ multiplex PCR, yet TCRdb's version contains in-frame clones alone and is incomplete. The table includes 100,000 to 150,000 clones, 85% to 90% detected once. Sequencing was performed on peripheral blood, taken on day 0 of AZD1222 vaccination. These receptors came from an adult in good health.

The CDR3 bases are TGTGCCAGCAGCCAAGATTGGACAGGGGCTTCACCCCTCCACTTT. Residues: CASSQDWTGASPLHF. The chain is built from TRBV3-1 (or the pseudogene TRBV3-2) and TRBJ1-6, with 9 bases aligning to TRBD1. The CDR3 runs to 15 residues. The J segment lost 9 bases and the V segment lost 0 bases, leaving 3 bases of the junction unmatched. Germline V gene lookup returns CDR1 LGHDT and CDR2 YNNKEL (reference sequence).

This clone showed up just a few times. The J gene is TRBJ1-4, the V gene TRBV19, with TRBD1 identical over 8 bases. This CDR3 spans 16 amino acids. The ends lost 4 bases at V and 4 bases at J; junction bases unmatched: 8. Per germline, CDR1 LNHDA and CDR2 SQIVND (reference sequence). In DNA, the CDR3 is TGTGCCAGTAGTACCGGACAGGGACGGGGTAATGAAAAACTGTTTTTT. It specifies CASSTGQGRGNEKLFF.

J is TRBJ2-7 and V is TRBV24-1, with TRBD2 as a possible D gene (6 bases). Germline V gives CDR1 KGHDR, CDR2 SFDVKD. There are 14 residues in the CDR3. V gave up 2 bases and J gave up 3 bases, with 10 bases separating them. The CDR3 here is CATSDSLGSYEQYF. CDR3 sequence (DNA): TGTGCCACCAGTGATTCCCTCGGGAGCTACGAGCAGTACTTC.

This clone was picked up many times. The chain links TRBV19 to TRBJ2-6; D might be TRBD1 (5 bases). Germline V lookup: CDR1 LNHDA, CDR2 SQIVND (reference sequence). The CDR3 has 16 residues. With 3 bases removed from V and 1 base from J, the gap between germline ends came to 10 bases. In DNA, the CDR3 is TGTGCCAGTAGTATCTGGGGCCGATCTGGGGCCAACGTCCTGACTTTC. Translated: CASSIWGRSGANVLTF. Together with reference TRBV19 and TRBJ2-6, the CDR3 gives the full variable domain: DGGITQSPKYLFRKEGQNVTLSCEQNLNHDAMYWYRQDPGQGLRLIYYSQIVNDFQKGDIAEGYSVSREKKESFPLTVTSAQKNPTAFYLCASSIWGRSGANVLTFGAGSRLTVL.

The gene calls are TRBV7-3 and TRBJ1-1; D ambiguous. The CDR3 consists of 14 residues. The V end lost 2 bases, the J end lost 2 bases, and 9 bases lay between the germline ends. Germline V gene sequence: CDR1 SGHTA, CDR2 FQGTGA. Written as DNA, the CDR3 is TGTGCCAGCAGCTTATTAGCCTCAAACACTGAAGCTTTCTTT. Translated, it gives CASSLLASNTEAFF.

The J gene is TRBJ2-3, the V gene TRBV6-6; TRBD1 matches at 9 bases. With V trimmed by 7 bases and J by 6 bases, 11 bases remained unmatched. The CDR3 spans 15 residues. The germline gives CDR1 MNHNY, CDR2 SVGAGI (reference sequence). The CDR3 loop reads CASKPPGQGGDTQYF. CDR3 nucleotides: TGTGCCAGCAAACCTCCGGGACAGGGTGGCGATACGCAGTATTTT.

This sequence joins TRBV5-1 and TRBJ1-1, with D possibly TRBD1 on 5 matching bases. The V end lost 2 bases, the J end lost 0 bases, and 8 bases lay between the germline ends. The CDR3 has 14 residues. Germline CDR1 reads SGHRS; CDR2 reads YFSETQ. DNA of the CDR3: TGCGCCAGCAGCTTAACAGGAATGAACACTGAAGCTTTCTTT. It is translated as CASSLTGMNTEAFF.

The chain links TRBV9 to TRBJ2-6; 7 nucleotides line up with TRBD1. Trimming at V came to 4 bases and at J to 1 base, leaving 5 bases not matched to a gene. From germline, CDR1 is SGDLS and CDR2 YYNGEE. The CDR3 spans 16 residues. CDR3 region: CASSSGQESGANVLTF. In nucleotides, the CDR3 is TGTGCCAGCAGCTCCGGACAGGAGTCTGGGGCCAACGTCCTGACTTTC.

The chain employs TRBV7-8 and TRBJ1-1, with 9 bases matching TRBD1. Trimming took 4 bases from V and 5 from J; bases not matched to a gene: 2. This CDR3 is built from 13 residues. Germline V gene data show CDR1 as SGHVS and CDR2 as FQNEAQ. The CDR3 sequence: CASSWDRVTEAFF. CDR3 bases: TGTGCCAGCAGCTGGGACAGGGTGACTGAAGCTTTCTTT.

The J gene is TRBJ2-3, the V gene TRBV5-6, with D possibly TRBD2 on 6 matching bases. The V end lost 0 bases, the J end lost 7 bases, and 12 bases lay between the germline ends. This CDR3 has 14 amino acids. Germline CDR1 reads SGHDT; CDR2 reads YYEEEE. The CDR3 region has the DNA TGTGCCAGCAGCTTGGGAAGACTAGTCAATACGCAGTATTTT. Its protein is CASSLGRLVNTQYF.

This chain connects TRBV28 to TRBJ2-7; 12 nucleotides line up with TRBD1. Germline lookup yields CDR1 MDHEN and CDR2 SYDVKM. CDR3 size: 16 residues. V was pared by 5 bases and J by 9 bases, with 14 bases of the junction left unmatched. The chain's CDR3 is CASSETSGTGGAGQYF. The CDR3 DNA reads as TGTGCCAGCAGTGAAACCTCCGGGACAGGGGGCGCAGGGCAGTACTTC.

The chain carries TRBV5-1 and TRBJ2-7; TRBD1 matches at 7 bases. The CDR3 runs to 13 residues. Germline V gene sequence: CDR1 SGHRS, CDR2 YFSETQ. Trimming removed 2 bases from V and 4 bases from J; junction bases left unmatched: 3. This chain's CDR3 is CASSFQTGYEQYF. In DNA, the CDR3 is TGCGCCAGCAGCTTCCAGACAGGGTACGAGCAGTACTTC.

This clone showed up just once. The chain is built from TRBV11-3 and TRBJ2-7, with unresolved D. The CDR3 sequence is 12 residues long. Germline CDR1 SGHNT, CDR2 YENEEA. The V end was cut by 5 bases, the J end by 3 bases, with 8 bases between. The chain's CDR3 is CASSRGSYEQYF. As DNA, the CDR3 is TGTGCCAGCAGCCGAGGCAGCTACGAGCAGTACTTC.

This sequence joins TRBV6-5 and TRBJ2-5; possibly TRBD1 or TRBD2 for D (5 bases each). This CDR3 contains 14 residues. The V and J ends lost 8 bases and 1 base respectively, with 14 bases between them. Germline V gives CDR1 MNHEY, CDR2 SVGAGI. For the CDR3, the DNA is TGTGCCAGCGGGGGTCAGGGACCCCAAGAGACCCAGTACTTC. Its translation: CASGGQGPQETQYF.

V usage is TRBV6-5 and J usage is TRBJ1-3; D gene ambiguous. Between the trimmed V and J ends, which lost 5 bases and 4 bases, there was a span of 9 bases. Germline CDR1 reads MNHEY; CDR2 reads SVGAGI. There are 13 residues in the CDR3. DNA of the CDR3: TGTGCCAGCAGTCACAAACCGGGAAACACCATATATTTT. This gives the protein CASSHKPGNTIYF.

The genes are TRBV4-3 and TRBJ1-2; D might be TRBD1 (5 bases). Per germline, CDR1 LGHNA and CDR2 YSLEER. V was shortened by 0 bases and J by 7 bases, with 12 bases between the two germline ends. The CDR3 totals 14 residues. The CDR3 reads CASSQDPPTGGYTF. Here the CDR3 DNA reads TGCGCCAGCAGCCAAGATCCGCCCACAGGTGGCTACACCTTC.

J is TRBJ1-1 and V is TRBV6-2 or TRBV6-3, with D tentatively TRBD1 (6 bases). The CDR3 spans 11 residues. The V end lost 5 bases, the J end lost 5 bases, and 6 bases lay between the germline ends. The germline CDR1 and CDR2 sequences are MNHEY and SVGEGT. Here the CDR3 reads CASSQGTEAFF. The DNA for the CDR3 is TGTGCCAGCAGTCAGGGGACTGAAGCTTTCTTT.

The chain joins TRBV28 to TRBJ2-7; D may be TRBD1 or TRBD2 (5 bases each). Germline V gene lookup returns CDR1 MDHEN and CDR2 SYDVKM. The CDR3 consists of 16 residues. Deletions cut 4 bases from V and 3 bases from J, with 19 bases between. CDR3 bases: TGTGCCAGCAGTTCTTACAGAGGGGTTATAGGCTACGAGCAGTACTTC. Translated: CASSSYRGVIGYEQYF.

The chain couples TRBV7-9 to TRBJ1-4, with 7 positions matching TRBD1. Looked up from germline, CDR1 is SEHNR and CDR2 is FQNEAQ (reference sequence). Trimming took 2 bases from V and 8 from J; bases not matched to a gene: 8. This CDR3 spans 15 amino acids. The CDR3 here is CASSLSTGVWEKLFF. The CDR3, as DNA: TGTGCCAGCAGCTTAAGTACAGGGGTATGGGAAAAACTGTTTTTT.

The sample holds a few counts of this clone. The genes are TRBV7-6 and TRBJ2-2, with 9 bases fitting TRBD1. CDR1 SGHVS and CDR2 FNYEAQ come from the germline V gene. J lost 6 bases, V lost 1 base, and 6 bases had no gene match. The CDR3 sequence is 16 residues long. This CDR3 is CASSLEGQGLPGELFF. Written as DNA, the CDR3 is TGTGCCAGCAGCTTAGAGGGACAGGGCCTCCCCGGGGAGCTGTTTTTT.

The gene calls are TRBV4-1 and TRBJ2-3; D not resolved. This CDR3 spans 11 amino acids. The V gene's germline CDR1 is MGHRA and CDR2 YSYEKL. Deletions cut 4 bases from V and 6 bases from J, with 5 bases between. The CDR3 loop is CASSRADTQYF. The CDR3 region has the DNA TGCGCCAGCAGCCGGGCGGATACGCAGTATTTT.

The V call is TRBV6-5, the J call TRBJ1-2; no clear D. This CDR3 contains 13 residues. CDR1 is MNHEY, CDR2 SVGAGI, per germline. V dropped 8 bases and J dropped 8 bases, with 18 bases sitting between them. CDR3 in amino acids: CASHPSNPRGYTF. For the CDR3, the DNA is TGTGCCAGCCACCCCTCGAACCCTAGGGGCTACACCTTC.

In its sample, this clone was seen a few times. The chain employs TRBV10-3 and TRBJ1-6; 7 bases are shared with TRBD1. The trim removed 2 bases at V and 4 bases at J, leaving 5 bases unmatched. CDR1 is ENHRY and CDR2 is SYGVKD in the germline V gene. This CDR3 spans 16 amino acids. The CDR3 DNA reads TGTGCCATCAGTGAGAGGGGGCAGATTTATAATTCACCCCTCCACTTT. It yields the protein CAISERGQIYNSPLHF.

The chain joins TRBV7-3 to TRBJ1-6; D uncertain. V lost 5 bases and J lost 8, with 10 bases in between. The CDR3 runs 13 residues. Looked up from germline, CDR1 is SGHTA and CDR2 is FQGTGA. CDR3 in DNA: TGTGCCAGCAGCCCCGGCGGGGATTCACCCCTCCACTTT. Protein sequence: CASSPGGDSPLHF.

The CDR3 DNA reads as TGTGCCAGCAGCGCCTTCAGGGTTTGGGAGACCCAGTACTTC. Protein product: CASSAFRVWETQYF. V is TRBV3-1 (or the pseudogene TRBV3-2) and J is TRBJ2-5; possibly TRBD1 for D (5 bases). CDR3 size: 14 residues. Per germline, CDR1 LGHDT and CDR2 YNNKEL (reference sequence). V lost 5 bases and J 5 bases, leaving 15 bases between the germline ends.

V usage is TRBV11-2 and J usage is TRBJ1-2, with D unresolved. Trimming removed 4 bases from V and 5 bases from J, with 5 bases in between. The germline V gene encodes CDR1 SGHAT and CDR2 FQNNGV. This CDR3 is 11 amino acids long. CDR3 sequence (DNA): TGTGCCAGCAGCTCTTATTATGGCTACACCTTC. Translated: CASSSYYGYTF.

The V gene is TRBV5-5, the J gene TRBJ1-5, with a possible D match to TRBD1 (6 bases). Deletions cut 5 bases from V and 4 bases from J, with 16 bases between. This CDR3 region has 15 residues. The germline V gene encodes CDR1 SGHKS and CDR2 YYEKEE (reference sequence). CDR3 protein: CASRSTGTTNQPQHF. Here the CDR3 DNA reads TGTGCCAGCAGATCGACCGGGACAACAAATCAGCCCCAGCATTTT.